These 28 T cell receptor beta chains originate from one sample sequenced in a study of cytomegalovirus exposure and HLA in healthy donors. Clones were sequenced by immunoSEQ multiplex PCR, and TCRdb holds only the in-frame ones, with some missing. The table lists 150,000 to 200,000 clones, 85% of them singletons, with about 16% in the top ten. Source material: PBMCs. The receptors stem from a man aged 18 to 30 in good health and CMV-seropositive.

The chain carries TRBV7-3 and TRBJ2-7; 7 positions agree with TRBD2. Trimming at V came to 6 bases and at J to 3 bases, leaving 8 bases not matched to a gene. The CDR3 has 14 amino acids. Germline V CDR1 and CDR2: SGHTA, FQGTGA. CDR3 nucleotides: TGTGCCAGCAGTCGCGGGGGAGGCGGCTACGAGCAGTACTTC. This codes for CASSRGGGGYEQYF.

The sample holds one count of this clone. V and J are TRBV5-1 and TRBJ2-1; D is possibly TRBD1 (5 bases). Germline lookup yields CDR1 SGHRS and CDR2 YFSETQ. Trimming pared 4 bases from V and 2 bases from J, leaving 10 bases between. The CDR3 totals 14 residues. The CDR3 loop reads CASSEGAAYNEQFF. DNA of the CDR3: TGCGCCAGCAGCGAAGGGGCGGCCTACAATGAGCAGTTCTTC.

The rearrangement joins TRBV30 to TRBJ1-2; possibly TRBD1 for D (6 bases). The CDR3 contains 14 residues. CDR1 and CDR2 (germline): GTSNPN, SVGIG (reference sequence). V was trimmed by 1 base and J by 4 bases, leaving 13 bases between them. The CDR3 region has the DNA TGTGCCTGGAGTGACGGGGGGCCAATCTATGGCTACACCTTC. Residues: CAWSDGGPIYGYTF.

V gene TRBV6-4 combines with J gene TRBJ1-2; 7 bases agree with TRBD1. The CDR3 length is 14 residues. Looked up from germline, CDR1 is MRHNA and CDR2 is SNTAGT. With V trimmed by 0 bases and J by 4 bases, 2 bases remained unmatched. The CDR3 bases are TGTGCCAGCAGTGACTCGGCAGGGGGCTATGGCTACACCTTC. Translated, it gives CASSDSAGGYGYTF.

This chain uses TRBV7-9 with TRBJ2-3, with D maybe TRBD1 (7 bases). CDR1 SEHNR and CDR2 FQNEAQ come from the germline V gene (reference sequence). The CDR3 extends over 12 amino acids. V lost 7 bases to trimming and J lost 8 bases, with 13 bases between them. CDR3 region: CASINQGGTQYF. The CDR3 nucleotides read TGTGCCAGCATCAATCAGGGGGGTACGCAGTATTTT.

This clone was counted once. V gene TRBV27 combines with J gene TRBJ2-5; D is possibly TRBD1 (6 bases). The germline V and J ends were trimmed by 4 bases and 3 bases, with 15 bases remaining between them. The CDR3 is 15 amino acids. Germline-derived CDR1 and CDR2 are MNHEY and SMNVEV (reference sequence). The CDR3 DNA reads TGTGCCAGCAGTTCTTACAGGGCACAGGAAGAGACCCAGTACTTC. As protein: CASSSYRAQEETQYF.

The V call is TRBV27, the J call TRBJ2-2, with D perhaps TRBD1 (6 bases). The length of the CDR3 is 17 residues. The V end lost 0 bases, the J end lost 6 bases, and 17 bases lay between the germline ends. Germline CDR1 reads MNHEY; CDR2 reads SMNVEV (reference sequence). The CDR3 region has the DNA TGTGCCAGCAGTTTATCGATCGTCTCTGCAGGGGCCGGGGAGCTGTTTTTT. This translates into CASSLSIVSAGAGELFF.

V is TRBV5-5 and J is TRBJ1-4; D uncertain. Germline V gives CDR1 SGHKS, CDR2 YYEKEE (reference sequence). Trimming stripped 0 bases from V and 0 bases from J, with 9 bases between. This CDR3 has 16 amino acids. The CDR3 spells CASSLALPATNEKLFF. The CDR3 DNA is TGTGCCAGCAGCTTGGCCCTACCTGCAACTAATGAAAAACTGTTTTTT.

With respect to this clone: One end of the junction is discordant with germline, which a read error may explain. The chain couples TRBV6-1 to TRBJ2-5, with no clear D. Germline V gene data show CDR1 as MNHNS and CDR2 as SASEGT. CDR3 size: 15 residues. DNA of the CDR3: TGTGCCAGCACTGAATACTATGAGACTGAACAGACCCAGTACTTC. This translates into CASTEYYETEQTQYF.

The V gene is TRBV15, the J gene TRBJ1-5; 10 bases map to TRBD1. The CDR3 runs to 18 residues. CDR1 is LNHNV and CDR2 is YYDKDF in the germline V gene (reference sequence). With V trimmed by 5 bases and J by 0 bases, 10 bases remained unmatched. CDR3 bases: TGTGCCACCAGCCCCACGGGACAGGGGTCGGATAGCAATCAGCCCCAGCATTTT. Its translation is CATSPTGQGSDSNQPQHF. The full variable domain, in which reference TRBV15 and TRBJ1-5 provide the parts outside the CDR3, is DAMVIQNPRYQVTQFGKPVTLSCSQTLNHNVMYWYQQKSSQAPKLLFHYYDKDFNNEADTPDNFQSRRPNTSFCFLDIRSPGLGDTAMYLCATSPTGQGSDSNQPQHFGDGTRLSIL.

Details on this clone: Different DNA sequences within this sample yield the same CDR3. The chain carries TRBV30 and TRBJ1-2; D uncertain. V gave up 5 bases and J gave up 6 bases, with 10 bases separating them. The V gene's germline CDR1 is GTSNPN and CDR2 SVGIG (reference sequence). This CDR3 has 11 residues. As DNA, the CDR3 is TGTGCCTGGTCCTCCGGGGATGGCTACACCTTC. This codes for CAWSSGDGYTF.

The J gene is TRBJ2-7, the V gene TRBV11-2; 8 bases match TRBD2. The CDR3 loop spans 14 amino acids. Losses at the gene ends were 1 base for V and 4 bases for J; bases not matched to a gene: 3. Germline values: CDR1 SGHAT, CDR2 FQNNGV. CDR3 in amino acids: CASSLGLASYEQYF. CDR3 nucleotide sequence: TGTGCCAGCAGCTTAGGACTAGCGTCTTACGAGCAGTACTTC.

The chain couples TRBV7-9 to TRBJ2-1, with 8 positions matching TRBD2. The CDR3 is 16 residues long. V shed 5 bases and J 12 bases; nucleotides not matched to a gene: 18. Germline V gives CDR1 SEHNR, CDR2 FQNEAQ (reference sequence). Written as DNA, the CDR3 is TGTGCCAGCAGCCTTTTGGCGGGGGGTCCGACTGCGGGGCAGTTCTTC. Translation: CASSLLAGGPTAGQFF.

The rearrangement uses TRBV12-5 and TRBJ1-2; 10 bases match TRBD1. The CDR3 has 14 residues. Germline CDR1 and CDR2: LGHNT and FRNRAP. V dropped 0 bases and J dropped 8; count of bases not matched to a gene: 3. This chain's CDR3 is CASGLVTGGAGYTF. CDR3 DNA: TGTGCTAGTGGTTTGGTGACAGGGGGCGCAGGCTACACCTTC.

V gene TRBV5-1 combines with J gene TRBJ1-2; 7 bases are shared with TRBD1. V lost 4 bases and J lost 3; bases outside the gene matches: 6. Per germline, CDR1 SGHRS and CDR2 YFSETQ. The CDR3 spans 14 residues. This CDR3 reads CASSPRGGHYGYTF. CDR3 nucleotides: TGCGCCAGCAGCCCTCGAGGGGGCCACTATGGCTACACCTTC.

The gene calls are TRBV27 and TRBJ1-2; D gene uncertain. Germline CDR1 is MNHEY and CDR2 is SMNVEV (reference sequence). This CDR3 has 16 amino acids. The V and J ends lost 6 bases and 5 bases respectively, with 22 bases between them. CDR3 amino acids: CASSPNALGWTYGYTF. In DNA form, the CDR3 reads TGTGCCAGCAGCCCAAATGCGTTAGGGTGGACTTATGGCTACACCTTC.

The chain is built from TRBV6-1 and TRBJ1-2; no clear D. The CDR3 loop spans 13 amino acids. The V and J ends lost 6 bases and 8 bases respectively, with 16 bases between them. Germline-derived CDR1 and CDR2 are MNHNS and SASEGT. The DNA for the CDR3 is TGTGCCAGCAGGGACGTCGGGGTTGAAGGCTACACCTTC. Translation: CASRDVGVEGYTF.

There are a few counts of this clone. This chain uses TRBV6-5 with TRBJ2-3; 11 bases line up with TRBD2. The CDR3 covers 14 residues. The junction had 6 bases not matched to a gene; V was cut back by 6 bases and J by 7 bases. Per germline, CDR1 MNHEY and CDR2 SVGAGI. Written as DNA, the CDR3 is TGTGCCAGCAGAGTTAGCGGGGGGGCAAATACGCAGTATTTT. Its protein product is CASRVSGGANTQYF.

The genes are TRBV27 and TRBJ2-7, with 9 positions matching TRBD1. This CDR3 has 16 residues. Germline V gene sequence: CDR1 MNHEY, CDR2 SMNVEV (reference sequence). The J segment lost 6 bases and the V segment lost 5 bases, leaving 14 bases of the junction unmatched. As DNA, the CDR3 is TGTGCCAGCAGTGAACGAATAACAGGGGGCTCGGGCGAGCAGTACTTC. Translating gives CASSERITGGSGEQYF.

The gene calls are TRBV11-3 and TRBJ2-1, with TRBD2 matching 8 bases. The V segment lost 5 bases and the J segment 10 bases; nucleotides outside the gene matches: 13. CDR3 size: 15 residues. Per the germline V gene, CDR1 is SGHNT and CDR2 is YENEEA. DNA for the CDR3: TGTGCCAGCAGCCTCACAGCGGGAGTCGACTCAGAGCAGTTCTTC. This codes for CASSLTAGVDSEQFF.

This clone was seen a few times. The genes are TRBV20-1 and TRBJ2-7; D remains ambiguous. CDR1 is DFQATT and CDR2 is SNEGSKA in the germline V gene (reference sequence). V lost 4 bases and J 0 bases, leaving 4 bases between the germline ends. The CDR3 extends over 11 amino acids. The chain's CDR3 is CSAIFSYEQYF. The CDR3 DNA reads as TGCAGTGCTATCTTCTCCTACGAGCAGTACTTC.

The V gene is TRBV2, the J gene TRBJ2-7, with TRBD1 matching over 11 bases. Unmatched junction bases numbered 5, after V lost 7 bases and J lost 3 bases. Germline V CDR1 and CDR2: SNHLY, FYNNEI. This CDR3 is 14 amino acids long. This chain's CDR3 is CASIGTGGDYEQYF. CDR3 sequence (DNA): TGTGCCAGCATTGGGACAGGGGGTGACTACGAGCAGTACTTC. The complete variable domain, with remaining parts taken from reference TRBV2 and TRBJ2-7, reads EPEVTQTPSHQVTQMGQEVILRCVPISNHLYFYWYRQILGQKVEFLVSFYNNEISEKSEIFDDQFSVERPDGSNFTLKIRSTKLEDSAMYFCASIGTGGDYEQYFGPGTRLTVT.

The chain links TRBV25-1 to TRBJ2-1; D ambiguous. There are 13 residues in the CDR3. V was pared by 2 bases and J by 8 bases, with 10 bases between. CDR1 and CDR2 from the germline V gene are MGHDK and SYGVNS. CDR3 in amino acids: CASSEGASDEQFF. CDR3 sequence (DNA): TGTGCCAGCAGTGAAGGCGCCAGCGATGAGCAGTTCTTC.

The V call is TRBV27, the J call TRBJ2-5; 8 bases are a match to TRBD1. Germline V lookup: CDR1 MNHEY, CDR2 SMNVEV (reference sequence). The CDR3 covers 15 residues. Trimming removed 2 bases from V and 1 base from J; junction bases left unmatched: 3. The CDR3 bases are TGTGCCAGCAGTTTACTCGGGACAGGCCAAGAGACCCAGTACTTC. Its protein is CASSLLGTGQETQYF.

This clone was counted between two and nine times. The DNA for the CDR3 is TGCGCCAGCAGCTTGGAGGGAGGGGAGACCCAGTACTTC. Encoded protein: CASSLEGGETQYF. The chain recombines TRBV5-1 with TRBJ2-5; 7 bases map to TRBD2. V was pared by 0 bases and J by 5 bases, with 1 base of the junction left unmatched. The CDR3 consists of 13 residues. Germline CDR1 reads SGHRS; CDR2 reads YFSETQ.

The rearrangement joins TRBV2 to TRBJ2-2, with D hard to call. Trimming shortened V by 8 bases and J by 3 bases, and 4 bases separated the two germline ends. Per the germline V gene, CDR1 is SNHLY and CDR2 is FYNNEI. The CDR3 is 11 residues long. DNA of the CDR3: TGTGCCAGCCAATACACCGGGGAGCTGTTTTTT. Its translation: CASQYTGELFF.

The V gene is TRBV10-1, the J gene TRBJ2-1; TRBD2 matches at 10 bases. CDR1 is WNHNN, CDR2 SYGVQD, per germline (reference sequence). CDR3 length: 15 residues. The J segment lost 10 bases and the V segment lost 2 bases, leaving 8 bases of the junction unmatched. The CDR3 coding sequence is TGCGCCAGCAGTGAGAAGCGGGGGGGCCTGCGGGAGCAGTTCTTC. Translating it yields CASSEKRGGLREQFF.

The rearrangement joins TRBV18 to TRBJ2-5; TRBD1 agrees at 8 bases. With 4 bases clipped from V and 7 bases from J, the junction kept 2 bases outside the gene matches. The CDR3 has 12 amino acids. Germline CDR1 and CDR2: KGHSH and LQKENI. CDR3: CASSRTGGTQYF. The CDR3 bases are TGTGCCAGCTCACGCACAGGGGGGACCCAGTACTTC.